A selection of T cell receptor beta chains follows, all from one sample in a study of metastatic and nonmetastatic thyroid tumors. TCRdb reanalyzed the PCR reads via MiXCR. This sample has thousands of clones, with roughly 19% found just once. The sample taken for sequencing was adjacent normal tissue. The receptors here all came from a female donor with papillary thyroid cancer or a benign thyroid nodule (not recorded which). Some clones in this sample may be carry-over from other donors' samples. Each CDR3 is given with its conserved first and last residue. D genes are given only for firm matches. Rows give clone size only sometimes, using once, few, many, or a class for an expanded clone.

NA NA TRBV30 CAWRVKGEAYEQYF
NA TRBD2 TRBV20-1 CSASCGLAGNEQYF
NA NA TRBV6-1 CASSSAGVGNTIYF
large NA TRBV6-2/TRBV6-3 CASSFLGANTEAFF
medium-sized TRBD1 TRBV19 CASSSHRGDNQPQHF
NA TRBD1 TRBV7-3 CASRTAGTVTEAFF
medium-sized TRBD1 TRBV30 CAWSEGAHRGSVNTGELFF
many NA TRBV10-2 CASSESGRGWKTQYF
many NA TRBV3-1 CASSQEMGGTNSPLHF
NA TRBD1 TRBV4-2 CASSRDPDRGNNEQFF
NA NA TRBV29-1 CSVFTAGAEKLFF
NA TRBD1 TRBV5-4 CASSRGQGAEGNTIYF
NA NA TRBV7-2 CASSLLESSETQYF
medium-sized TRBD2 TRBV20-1 CSAPSGSWMGEQYF
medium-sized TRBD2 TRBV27 CASSLYSGSGLEQFF
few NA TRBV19 CASSLMALYNEQFF
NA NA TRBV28 CASSIRGGGDSPLYF
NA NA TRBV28 CASSARTGSYNSPLHF
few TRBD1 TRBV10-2 CASSESDRGPDQPQHF
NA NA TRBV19 CASSKGEIKYF
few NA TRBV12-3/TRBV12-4 CASSPNRGGTGELFF
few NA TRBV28 CASSLWASDEQFF
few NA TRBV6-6 CASSYSMDSDYEQYF
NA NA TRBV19 CASSMMVSSYNEQFF
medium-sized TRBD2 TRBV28 CASSLRSGGTDTQYF
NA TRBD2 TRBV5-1 CASSLLRGGCEQFF
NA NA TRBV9 CASIVYEGEWEETQYF
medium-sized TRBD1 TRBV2 CAKGDRGDSPLHF
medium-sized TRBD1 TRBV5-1 CASSLGSTGGYGTGELFF
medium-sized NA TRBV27 CASSSIRGRNQPQHF
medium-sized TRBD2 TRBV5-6 CASSSGLAGVSSYEQYF
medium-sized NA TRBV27 CASSEWAGNTDTQYF
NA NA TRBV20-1 CSAVGGSIRTDTQYF
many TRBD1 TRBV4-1 CASSQGRRDRQREKLSF
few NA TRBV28 CASSSDRPPRF
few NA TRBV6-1 CASSERGRSYEQYF